These T cell receptor beta chains were read from a single sample in a study of T cell repertoires in cytomegalovirus infection. MiXCR was run by TCRdb on the reads, yielding one entry per CDR3 protein. The table has around 94,000 distinct CDR3 sequences, approximately 17% seen once; the top ten hold approximately 7.6%. Sequencing was done on a sample of PBMCs. The receptors stem from a human donor in good health (CMV status not recorded). Some clones in this sample may be carry-over from other donors' samples. Both conserved end residues are part of each CDR3. The D gene is left open where the match is weak. Clone sizes are given selectively: once, few, many, or a class where the clone is expanded.

clone size	CDR3 length	J gene	V gene	D gene	CDR3 DNA	CDR3 protein
NA	14	TRBJ2-2	TRBV7-3	NA	TGTGCCAGCAGCTTGACTCCTTCGGGCGGGGAGCTGTTTTTT	CASSLTPSGGELFF
many	13	TRBJ1-6	TRBV25-1	NA	TGTGCCAGCAGCCCGGGTGGGTATTCACCCCTCCACTTT	CASSPGGYSPLHF
many	12	TRBJ1-2	TRBV5-5	NA	TGTGCCAGCAGCTACGAATTCTATGGCTACACCTTC	CASSYEFYGYTF
many	13	TRBJ2-7	TRBV7-8	NA	TGTGCCAGCGGGCGGGGACAGAAGTACGAGCAGTACTTC	CASGRGQKYEQYF
many	15	TRBJ1-2	TRBV7-2	NA	TGTGCCAGCAGCTTGGCCCTTGGGGCTGGGTATGGCTACACCTTC	CASSLALGAGYGYTF
NA	13	TRBJ2-7	TRBV29-1	TRBD2	TGCAGCGTCGAACTAGCGGGGGGAGTAGAGCAGTACTTC	CSVELAGGVEQYF
many	14	TRBJ1-4	TRBV28	NA	TGTGCCAGCAGTCCTAGGAGGCAGAATGAAAAACTGTTTTTT	CASSPRRQNEKLFF
many	18	TRBJ2-6	TRBV7-9	TRBD2	TGTGCCAGCAGCCAACCCGGGGGGGCTAACACTGGGGCCAACGTCCTGACTTTC	CASSQPGGANTGANVLTF
few	14	TRBJ1-2	TRBV20-1	TRBD1	TGCAGTGCTAGCCGGCAGGGGGTAATAATTGGCTACACCTTC	CSASRQGVIIGYTF
many	11	TRBJ1-2	TRBV12-3/TRBV12-4	TRBD1	TGTGCCACGACAGGGCGGAATGGCTACACCTTC	CATTGRNGYTF
NA	13	TRBJ2-5	TRBV7-3	NA	TGTGCCAGCAGCTCAGGGCCCTGGGAGACCCAGTACTTC	CASSSGPWETQYF
few	15	TRBJ2-5	TRBV5-1	NA	TGCGCCAGCAGCACCCAATGGGGACCCCAAGAGACCCAGTACTTC	CASSTQWGPQETQYF
NA	16	TRBJ2-7	TRBV20-1	TRBD1	TGCAGTGCTAGAGTAACCGGGACAGGGGGCTCCTACGAGCAGTACTTC	CSARVTGTGGSYEQYF
many	15	TRBJ2-7	TRBV7-9	TRBD1	TGTGCCAGCAGCTCATCCGGGACAGGGGGGTTGGAGCAGTACTTC	CASSSSGTGGLEQYF
NA	14	TRBJ2-3	TRBV5-5	NA	TGTGTCAGCATGGCGGGGGCGCGGACAGATACGCAGTATTTT	CVSMAGARTDTQYF
many	12	TRBJ2-7	TRBV12-3/TRBV12-4	NA	TGTGCCAGCAGGAGGAGGTCGGACGAGCAGTACTTC	CASRRRSDEQYF
few	11	TRBJ1-2	TRBV6-6	NA	TGTGCCAGCAGCCGCCTTAATGACTACACCTTC	CASSRLNDYTF
many	18	TRBJ2-3	TRBV7-2	NA	TGTGCCAGCAGCCCCCGGACCGCAGGCGACTATAGCACAGATACGCAGTATTTT	CASSPRTAGDYSTDTQYF
NA	16	TRBJ1-1	TRBV6-2/TRBV6-3	NA	TGTGCCAGCAGTGACCAGGGACGGAGCATGAACACTGAAGCTTTCTTT	CASSDQGRSMNTEAFF
many	15	TRBJ1-1	TRBV20-1	TRBD1	TGCAGTGCTAGAGATCAGCAACAGGGGGGTACTGAAGCTTTCTTT	CSARDQQQGGTEAFF
few	18	TRBJ2-3	TRBV11-3	TRBD2	TGTGCCAGCAGCTTAGGTCTAGCGGGGATGTATAGCACAGATACGCAGTATTTT	CASSLGLAGMYSTDTQYF
NA	14	TRBJ2-5	TRBV19	TRBD2	TGTGCCAGTAGATTAGCGGGGTATCAAGAGACCCAGTACTTC	CASRLAGYQETQYF
many	15	TRBJ1-4	TRBV18	TRBD1	TGTGCCAGCTCACCATCGACAGGGGGCCGCGAAAAACTGTTTTTT	CASSPSTGGREKLFF
NA	14	TRBJ1-5	TRBV20-1	TRBD1	TGCAGTGCTAGAGAGGGACAGGGACCTCAGCCCCAGCATTTT	CSAREGQGPQPQHF
many	17	TRBJ2-4	TRBV7-2	TRBD2	TGTGCCAGCAGCTTAGCGAATAGCGGGGGCTCCAAAAACATTCAGTACTTC	CASSLANSGGSKNIQYF
NA	13	TRBJ1-2	TRBV20-1	TRBD1	TGCAGTGCGCGGGACAGCTATCACTATGGCTACACCTTC	CSARDSYHYGYTF
NA	14	TRBJ1-1	TRBV2	NA	TGTGCCAGCAGTGAAGCGCCAGGGGTAACTGAAGCTTTCTTT	CASSEAPGVTEAFF
NA	11	TRBJ1-1	TRBV6-2/TRBV6-3	TRBD1	TGTGCCAGCAGTCAGGGGGCTGGAGCTTTCTTT	CASSQGAGAFF
NA	14	TRBJ2-7	TRBV9	NA	TGTGCCAGCAGCGACCACGAGGGCTCCTACGAGCAGTACTTC	CASSDHEGSYEQYF
medium-sized	13	TRBJ1-1	TRBV7-2	NA	TGTGCCAGCAGCTTAGGTGGCAAGACTGAAGCTTTCTTT	CASSLGGKTEAFF
many	13	TRBJ2-5	TRBV7-6	NA	TGTGCCAGCAGCCCGGGACTTCAAGAGACCCAGTACTTC	CASSPGLQETQYF